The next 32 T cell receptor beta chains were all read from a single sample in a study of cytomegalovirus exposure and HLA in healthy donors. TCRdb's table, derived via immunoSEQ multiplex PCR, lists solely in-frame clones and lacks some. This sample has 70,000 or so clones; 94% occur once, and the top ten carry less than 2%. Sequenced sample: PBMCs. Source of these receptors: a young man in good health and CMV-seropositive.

The CDR3, as DNA: TGTGCCAGCAGGAACAGACCAGCGGAGACTAGCACAGATACGCAGTATTTT. Translated, it gives CASRNRPAETSTDTQYF. V usage is TRBV7-8 and J usage is TRBJ2-3, with D possibly being TRBD2 (5 bases). This CDR3 comprises 17 residues. The ends were cut back, 6 bases at V and 0 bases at J, with 19 bases in the middle. Looked up from germline, CDR1 is SGHVS and CDR2 is FQNEAQ.

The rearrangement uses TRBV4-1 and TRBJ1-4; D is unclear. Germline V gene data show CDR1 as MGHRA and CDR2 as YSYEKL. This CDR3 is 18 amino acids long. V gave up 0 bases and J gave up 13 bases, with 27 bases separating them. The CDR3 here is CASSQDPNRDLYFYRLFF. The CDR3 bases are TGCGCCAGCAGCCAAGATCCAAACCGGGATCTATATTTTTATCGACTGTTTTTT.

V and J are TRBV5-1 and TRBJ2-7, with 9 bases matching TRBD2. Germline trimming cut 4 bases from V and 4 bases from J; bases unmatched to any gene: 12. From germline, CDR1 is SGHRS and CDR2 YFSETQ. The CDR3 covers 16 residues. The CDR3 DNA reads TGCGCCAGCAGCCCATCCGGGGGCGGGAGGGGGTACGAGCAGTACTTC. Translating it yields CASSPSGGGRGYEQYF. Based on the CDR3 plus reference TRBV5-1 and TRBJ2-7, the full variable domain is KAGVTQTPRYLIKTRGQQVTLSCSPISGHRSVSWYQQTPGQGLQFLFEYFSETQRNKGNFPGRFSGRQFSNSRSEMNVSTLELGDSALYLCASSPSGGGRGYEQYFGPGTRLTVT.

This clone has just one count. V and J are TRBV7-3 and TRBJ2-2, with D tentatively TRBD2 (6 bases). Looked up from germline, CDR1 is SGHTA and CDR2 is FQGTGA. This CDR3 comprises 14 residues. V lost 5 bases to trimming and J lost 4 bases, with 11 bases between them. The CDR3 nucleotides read TGTGCCAGCAGCCAGGCGGGGACCACCGGGGAGCTGTTTTTT. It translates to CASSQAGTTGELFF.

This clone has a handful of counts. The CDR3 spells CASSPRTSGSSGDTQYF. The CDR3 region has the DNA TGTGCCAGCTCACCCCGGACTAGCGGGAGTAGTGGAGATACGCAGTATTTT. This sequence joins TRBV18 and TRBJ2-3, with TRBD2 matching over 13 bases. V was pared by 3 bases and J by 5 bases, with 8 bases of the junction left unmatched. The CDR3 covers 17 residues. Germline CDR1 and CDR2: KGHSH and LQKENI.

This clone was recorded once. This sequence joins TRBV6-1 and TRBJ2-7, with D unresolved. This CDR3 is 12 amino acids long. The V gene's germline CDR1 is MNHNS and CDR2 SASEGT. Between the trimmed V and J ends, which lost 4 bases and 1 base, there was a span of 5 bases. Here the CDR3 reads CASSAQSYEQYF. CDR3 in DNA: TGTGCCAGCAGTGCACAATCCTACGAGCAGTACTTC.

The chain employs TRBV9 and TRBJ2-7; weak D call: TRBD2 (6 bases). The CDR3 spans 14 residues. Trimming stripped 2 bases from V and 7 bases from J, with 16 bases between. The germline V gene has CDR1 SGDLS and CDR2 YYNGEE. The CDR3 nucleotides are TGTGCCAGCAGCGTGGCGGGGCTAGCCGGGGAGCAGTACTTC. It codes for CASSVAGLAGEQYF.

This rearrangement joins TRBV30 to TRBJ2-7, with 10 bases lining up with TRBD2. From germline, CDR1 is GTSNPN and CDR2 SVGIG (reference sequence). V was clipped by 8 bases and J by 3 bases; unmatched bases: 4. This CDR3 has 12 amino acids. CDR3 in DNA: TGTGCCGGGACTAGCGACCTCTACGAGCAGTACTTC. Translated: CAGTSDLYEQYF.

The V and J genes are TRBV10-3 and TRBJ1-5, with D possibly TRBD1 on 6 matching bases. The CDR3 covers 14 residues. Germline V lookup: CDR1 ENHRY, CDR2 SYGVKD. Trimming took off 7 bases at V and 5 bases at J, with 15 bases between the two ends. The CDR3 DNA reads TGTGCCATCAAGGGGGATAGATGGGATCAGCCCCAGCATTTT. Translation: CAIKGDRWDQPQHF.

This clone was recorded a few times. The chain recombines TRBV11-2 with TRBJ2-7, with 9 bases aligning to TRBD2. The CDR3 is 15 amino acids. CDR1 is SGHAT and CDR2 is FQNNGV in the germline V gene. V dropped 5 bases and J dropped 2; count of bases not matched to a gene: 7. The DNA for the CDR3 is TGTGCCAGCAGCCGAACTAGACTAGCGGCCTACGAGCAGTACTTC. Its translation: CASSRTRLAAYEQYF.

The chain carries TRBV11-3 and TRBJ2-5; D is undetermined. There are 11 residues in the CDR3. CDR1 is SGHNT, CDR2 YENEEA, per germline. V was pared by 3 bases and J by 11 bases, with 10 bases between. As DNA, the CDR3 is TGTGCCAGCAGCTTCTCTAACTTTCAGTACTTC. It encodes CASSFSNFQYF. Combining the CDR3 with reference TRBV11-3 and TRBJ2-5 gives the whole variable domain EAGVVQSPRYKIIEKKQPVAFWCNPISGHNTLYWYLQNLGQGPELLIRYENEEAVDDSQLPKDRFSAERLKGVDSTLKIQPAELGDSAVYLCASSFSNFQYFGPGTRLLVL.

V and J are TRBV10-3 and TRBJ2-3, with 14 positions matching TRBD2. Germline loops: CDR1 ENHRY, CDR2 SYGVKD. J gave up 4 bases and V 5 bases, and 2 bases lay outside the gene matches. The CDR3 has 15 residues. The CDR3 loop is CAISPGLAGADTQYF. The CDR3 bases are TGTGCCATCAGTCCGGGACTAGCGGGAGCAGATACGCAGTATTTT.

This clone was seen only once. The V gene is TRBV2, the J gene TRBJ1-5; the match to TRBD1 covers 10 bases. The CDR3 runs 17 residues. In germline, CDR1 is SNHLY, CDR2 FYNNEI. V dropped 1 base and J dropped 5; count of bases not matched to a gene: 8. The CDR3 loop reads CASSEVGGTGVDQPQHF. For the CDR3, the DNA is TGTGCCAGCAGTGAAGTCGGGGGGACAGGGGTGGATCAGCCCCAGCATTTT.

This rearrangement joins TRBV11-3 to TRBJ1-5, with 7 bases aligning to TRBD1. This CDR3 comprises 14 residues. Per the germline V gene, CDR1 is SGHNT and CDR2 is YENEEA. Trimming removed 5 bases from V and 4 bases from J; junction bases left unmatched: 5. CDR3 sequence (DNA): TGTGCCAGCAGCCAGACAGGGAATAATCAGCCCCAGCATTTT. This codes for CASSQTGNNQPQHF. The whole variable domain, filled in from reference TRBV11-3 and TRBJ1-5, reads EAGVVQSPRYKIIEKKQPVAFWCNPISGHNTLYWYLQNLGQGPELLIRYENEEAVDDSQLPKDRFSAERLKGVDSTLKIQPAELGDSAVYLCASSQTGNNQPQHFGDGTRLSIL.

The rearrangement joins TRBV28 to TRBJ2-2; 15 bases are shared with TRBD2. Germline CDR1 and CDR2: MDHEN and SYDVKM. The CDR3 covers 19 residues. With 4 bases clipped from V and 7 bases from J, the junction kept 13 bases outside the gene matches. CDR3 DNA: TGTGCCAGCAGTTACCGACCCGGACTAGCGGGAGGGCAGGTCGGGGAGCTGTTTTTT. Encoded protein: CASSYRPGLAGGQVGELFF.

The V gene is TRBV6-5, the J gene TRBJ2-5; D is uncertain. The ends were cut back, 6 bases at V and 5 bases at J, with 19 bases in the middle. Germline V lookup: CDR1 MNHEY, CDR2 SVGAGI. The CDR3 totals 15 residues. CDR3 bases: TGTGCCAGCAGCCTACTTACTGGCGTCGGGGAGACCCAGTACTTC. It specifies CASSLLTGVGETQYF.

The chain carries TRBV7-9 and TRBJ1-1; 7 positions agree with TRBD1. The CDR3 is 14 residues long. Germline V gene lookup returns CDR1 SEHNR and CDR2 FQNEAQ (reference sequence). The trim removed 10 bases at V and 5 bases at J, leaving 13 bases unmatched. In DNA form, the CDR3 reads TGTGCCACCCGGGAAAGGGACAGCCGGACTGAAGCTTTCTTT. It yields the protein CATRERDSRTEAFF.

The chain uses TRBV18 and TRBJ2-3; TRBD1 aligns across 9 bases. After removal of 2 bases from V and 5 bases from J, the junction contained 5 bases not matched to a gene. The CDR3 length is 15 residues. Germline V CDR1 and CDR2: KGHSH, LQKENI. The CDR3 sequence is CASSPNRGPGDTQYF. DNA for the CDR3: TGTGCCAGCTCACCAAACAGGGGGCCGGGAGATACGCAGTATTTT.

CDR3 protein: CASSLATGATYEQYF. The CDR3, as DNA: TGTGCCAGCAGCTTAGCAACAGGGGCCACCTACGAGCAGTACTTC. The chain links TRBV7-8 to TRBJ2-7; 7 positions agree with TRBD1. Per the germline V gene, CDR1 is SGHVS and CDR2 is FQNEAQ. V dropped 0 bases and J dropped 2; count of bases not matched to a gene: 4. The CDR3 is 15 residues long.

CDR3 amino acids: CASRPEVIYNEQFF. In DNA, the CDR3 is TGTGCCAGCAGACCGGAGGTGATTTACAATGAGCAGTTCTTC. The chain recombines TRBV27 with TRBJ2-1, with D possibly being TRBD2 (5 bases). Germline V CDR1 and CDR2: MNHEY, SMNVEV (reference sequence). The V and J ends lost 6 bases and 4 bases respectively, with 13 bases between them. The CDR3 has 14 residues.

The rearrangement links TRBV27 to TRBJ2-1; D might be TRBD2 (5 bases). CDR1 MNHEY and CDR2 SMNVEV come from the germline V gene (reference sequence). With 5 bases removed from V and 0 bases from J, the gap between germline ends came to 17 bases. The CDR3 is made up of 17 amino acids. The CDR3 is CASSGPGSLSSYNEQFF. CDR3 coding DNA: TGTGCCAGCAGTGGACCGGGGAGCCTAAGCTCCTACAATGAGCAGTTCTTC.

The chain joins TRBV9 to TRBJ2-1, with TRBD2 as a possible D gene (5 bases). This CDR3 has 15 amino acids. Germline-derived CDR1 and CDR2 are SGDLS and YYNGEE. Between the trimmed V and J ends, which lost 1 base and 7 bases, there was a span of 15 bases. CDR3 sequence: CASSVSSAWENEQFF. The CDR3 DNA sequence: TGTGCCAGCAGCGTATCGTCGGCTTGGGAGAATGAGCAGTTCTTC.

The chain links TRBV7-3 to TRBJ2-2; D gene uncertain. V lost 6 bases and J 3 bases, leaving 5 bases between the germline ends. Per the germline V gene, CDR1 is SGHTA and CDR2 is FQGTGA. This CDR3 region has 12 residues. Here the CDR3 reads CASSVDTGELFF. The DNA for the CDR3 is TGTGCCAGCAGTGTCGACACCGGGGAGCTGTTTTTT.

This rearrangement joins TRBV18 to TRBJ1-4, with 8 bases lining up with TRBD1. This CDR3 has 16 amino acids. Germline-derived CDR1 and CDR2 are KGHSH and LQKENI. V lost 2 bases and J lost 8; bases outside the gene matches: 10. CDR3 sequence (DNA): TGTGCCAGCTCACCAAGAACAGGGGGGAGAGGCGAAAAACTGTTTTTT. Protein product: CASSPRTGGRGEKLFF.

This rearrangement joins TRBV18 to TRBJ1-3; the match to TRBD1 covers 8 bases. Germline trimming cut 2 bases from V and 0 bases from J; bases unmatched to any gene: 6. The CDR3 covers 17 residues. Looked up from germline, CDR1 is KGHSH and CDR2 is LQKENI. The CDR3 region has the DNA TGTGCCAGCTCACCATGGACAGGGAGTCCCTCTGGAAACACCATATATTTT. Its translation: CASSPWTGSPSGNTIYF.

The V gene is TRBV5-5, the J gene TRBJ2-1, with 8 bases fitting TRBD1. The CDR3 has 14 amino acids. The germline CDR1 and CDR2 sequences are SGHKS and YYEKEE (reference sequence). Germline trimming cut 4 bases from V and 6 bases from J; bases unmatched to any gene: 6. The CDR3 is CASSLTTGVNEQFF. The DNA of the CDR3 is TGTGCCAGCAGCCTAACGACAGGGGTCAATGAGCAGTTCTTC. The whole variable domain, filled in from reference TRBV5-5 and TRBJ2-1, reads DAGVTQSPTHLIKTRGQQVTLRCSPISGHKSVSWYQQVLGQGPQFIFQYYEKEERGRGNFPDRFSARQFPNYSSELNVNALLLGDSALYLCASSLTTGVNEQFFGPGTRLTVL.

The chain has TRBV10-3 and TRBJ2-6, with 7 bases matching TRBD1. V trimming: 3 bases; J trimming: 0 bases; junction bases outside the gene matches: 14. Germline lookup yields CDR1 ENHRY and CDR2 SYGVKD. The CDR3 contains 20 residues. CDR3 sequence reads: CAISDLRDRAFLSGANVLTF. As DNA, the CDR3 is TGTGCCATCAGTGATCTCAGGGACAGAGCCTTCCTCTCTGGGGCCAACGTCCTGACTTTC.

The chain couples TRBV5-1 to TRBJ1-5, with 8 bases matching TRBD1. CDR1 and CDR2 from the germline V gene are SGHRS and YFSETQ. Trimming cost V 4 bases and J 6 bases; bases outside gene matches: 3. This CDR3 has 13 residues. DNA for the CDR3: TGCGCCAGCAGCCCGACAGGGGCTCAGCCCCAGCATTTT. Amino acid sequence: CASSPTGAQPQHF.

For the CDR3, the DNA is TGTGCCAGCAGCCAAGAAGGTAGCGGGAGTTTTAGAGAGCAGTACTTC. This sequence encodes CASSQEGSGSFREQYF. The chain carries TRBV14 and TRBJ2-7, with 9 positions matching TRBD2. Germline V gene data show CDR1 as SGHDN and CDR2 as FVKESK. The CDR3 sequence is 16 residues long. V lost 0 bases and J lost 7; bases outside the gene matches: 10.

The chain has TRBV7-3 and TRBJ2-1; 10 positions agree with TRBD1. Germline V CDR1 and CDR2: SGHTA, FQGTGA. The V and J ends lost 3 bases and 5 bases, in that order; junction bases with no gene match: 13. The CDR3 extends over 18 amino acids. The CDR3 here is CASSLTGGAWLADNEQFF. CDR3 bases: TGTGCCAGCAGCTTGACAGGGGGCGCTTGGCTAGCGGACAATGAGCAGTTCTTC.

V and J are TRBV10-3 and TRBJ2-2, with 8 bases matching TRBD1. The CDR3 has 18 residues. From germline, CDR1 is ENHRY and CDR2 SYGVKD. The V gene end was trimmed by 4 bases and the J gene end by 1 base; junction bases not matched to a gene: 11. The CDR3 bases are TGTGCCATCAGTGTCGGGGGCCCCGGGACAGGGAACACCGGGGAGCTGTTTTTT. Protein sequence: CAISVGGPGTGNTGELFF.

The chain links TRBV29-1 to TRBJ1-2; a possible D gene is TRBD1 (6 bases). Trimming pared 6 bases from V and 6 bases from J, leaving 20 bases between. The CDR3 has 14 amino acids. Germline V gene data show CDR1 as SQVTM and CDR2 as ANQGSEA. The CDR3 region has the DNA TGCAGCGTAACCGTCATGGGGGCTACCGATGGCTACACCTTC. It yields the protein CSVTVMGATDGYTF.